The TCR beta chain under discussion was sequenced for a study of OX40 agonist ivuxolimab in advanced cancers. Study context: Earlier anti-PD-1, anti-PD-L1 or anti-CTLA-4 therapy was permitted; over 35% had received some.

About this clone: As yet, its antigen is unknown.

The protocol was immunoSEQ multiplex PCR, while the TCRdb copy is restricted to in-frame clones and leaves out a portion. Of tens of thousands of clones listed, 85% to 90% were seen once; the top ten hold approximately 11%. The germline V and J ends were trimmed by 5 bases and 0 bases, with 10 bases remaining between them. The length of the CDR3 is 14 residues. Germline V lookup: CDR1 MDHEN, CDR2 SYDVKM. Study-wide results and caveats: CD4+ and CD8+ blood T cells expanded clonally by week 6 at 0.1 to 3.0 mg/kg.

The starting material was CD4+ or CD8+ T cells sorted from blood, obtained in a trial of the OX40 agonist ivuxolimab. The TCR comes from an adult with an advanced solid tumor such as melanoma, head and neck, liver or kidney cancer. The chain couples TRBV28 to TRBJ1-1; D perhaps matches TRBD1 (5 bases). CDR3 residues: CASSPRQMNTEAFF. CDR3 DNA: TGTGCCAGCAGTCCCCGACAGATGAACACTGAAGCTTTCTTT. The full variable domain, its missing parts supplied by reference TRBV28 and TRBJ1-1, is DVKVTQSSRYLVKRTGEKVFLECVQDMDHENMFWYRQDPGLGLRLIYFSYDVKMKEKGDIPEGYSVSREKKERFSLILESASTNQTSMYLCASSPRQMNTEAFFGQGTRLTVV.